This record covers a single T cell receptor beta chain. The germline gene is not matched at one end of the junction; a read error may be the cause. TCRbeta library preparation incorporated unique molecular identifiers. MiXCR was run by TCRdb on the PCR reads, yielding one entry per CDR3 protein. Among about 440,000 distinct CDR3 sequences, approximately 41% were seen once, and the ten largest hold 27%. CDR3 length: 15 residues. This entry comes from a study of T-cell reconstitution after alpha-beta-depleted transplantation in children. J is TRBJ2-5 and V is TRBV12-3 or TRBV12-4, with 11 bases that match TRBD1. Sequences were derived from PBMCs, sampled before TCRalphabeta/CD19-depleted stem cell transplant. This TCR came from a girl aged 2 to 10 with aplastic anemia, due to receive a stem cell transplant. Here the CDR3 reads CASKWTGGGGETRYF. The CDR3 bases are TGTGCCAGCAAATGGACAGGGGGCGGAGGAGAGACCCGGTACTTC.